A single sample gave rise to the 4 T cell receptor beta chains below, sequenced in a study of T cell responses to AZD1222 COVID-19 vaccine. Method: immunoSEQ multiplex PCR; TCRdb's copy keeps in-frame clones and lacks some. Here the sample spans fewer than 300,000 clones, 85% to 95% being singletons. The sample in question was peripheral blood, obtained on day 0 of AZD1222 vaccination. These TCRs come from an adult in good health.

The chain combines TRBV5-1 with TRBJ2-7; D ambiguous. Trimming stripped 2 bases from V and 2 bases from J, with 11 bases between. CDR1 and CDR2 (germline): SGHRS, YFSETQ. The CDR3 has 14 residues. CDR3: CASSFHDGTYEQYF. For the CDR3, the DNA is TGCGCCAGCAGCTTTCACGACGGAACCTACGAGCAGTACTTC.

In DNA form, the CDR3 reads TGCGCCAGCAGCCCCTCTGGTACTGAAGCTTTCTTT. It codes for CASSPSGTEAFF. This chain uses TRBV5-1 with TRBJ1-1; no reliable D call. The CDR3 extends over 12 amino acids. V was pared by 4 bases and J by 5 bases, with 9 bases between. CDR1 is SGHRS, CDR2 YFSETQ, per germline.

The V and J genes are TRBV5-1 and TRBJ1-3; 7 nucleotides match TRBD1. Germline trimming cut 3 bases from V and 2 bases from J; bases unmatched to any gene: 5. The CDR3 sequence is 15 residues long. The germline V gene has CDR1 SGHRS and CDR2 YFSETQ. CDR3 in amino acids: CASSSQGGAGNTIYF. For the CDR3, the DNA is TGCGCCAGCAGCTCCCAGGGGGGGGCTGGAAACACCATATATTTT.

This sequence joins TRBV28 and TRBJ1-4; 8 bases are shared with TRBD1. Germline V gene data show CDR1 as MDHEN and CDR2 as SYDVKM. The V gene end was trimmed by 11 bases and the J gene end by 4 bases; junction bases not matched to a gene: 6. The CDR3 has 13 residues. CDR3 coding DNA: TGTGCCGGCCGGACAGGGAATAATGAAAAACTGTTTTTT. This codes for CAGRTGNNEKLFF.